This TCR beta chain was recovered during a study of regulatory T cells in long-lasting Graves disease. As to time point: newly diagnosed GD, antithyroid drugs for less than 3 months. Following extraction of RNA from PBMCs, that RNA was used to make the TCR library. V dropped 2 bases and J dropped 6 bases, with 11 bases sitting between them. The V gene's germline CDR1 is SGHTA and CDR2 FQGNSA. This CDR3 spans 14 amino acids. Building of the TCR beta libraries involved iRepertoire HTBI primers and Arm-PCR of CDR3 regions. TCRdb called the multiplex PCR reads again in MiXCR, with one record for every CDR3 protein. This table has some 400,000 distinct CDR3 sequences, about 15% appearing once. Study-wide results and limits: Patients with persistent disease shared 2,741 public clonotypes, outpacing the roughly 1,000 shared by new patients.

This clonotype was seen repeatedly, ten times or more. What it binds is not known. This same sample was also taken into another study, of T cells in Graves' hyperthyroidism and ophthalmopathy.

The source is a young woman with Graves disease. V gene TRBV7-2 combines with J gene TRBJ2-1; D call uncertain. The starting material was peripheral blood mononuclear cells (PBMCs), obtained at new diagnosis, from a patient treated with antithyroid drugs. The CDR3: CASSLLPLTNEQFF. Here the CDR3 DNA reads TGTGCCAGCAGCTTACTGCCCCTAACCAATGAGCAGTTCTTC.